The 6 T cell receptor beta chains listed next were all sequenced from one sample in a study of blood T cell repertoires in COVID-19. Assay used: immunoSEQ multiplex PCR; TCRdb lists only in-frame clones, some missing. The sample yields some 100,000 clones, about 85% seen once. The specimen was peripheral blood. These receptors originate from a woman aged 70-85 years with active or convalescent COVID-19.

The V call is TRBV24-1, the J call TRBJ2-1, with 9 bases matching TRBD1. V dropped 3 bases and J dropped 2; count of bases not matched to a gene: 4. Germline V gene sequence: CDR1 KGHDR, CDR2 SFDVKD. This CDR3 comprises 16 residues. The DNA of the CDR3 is TGTGCCACCAGTGATCCTCGACAGGGGGCCTACAATGAGCAGTTCTTC. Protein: CATSDPRQGAYNEQFF.

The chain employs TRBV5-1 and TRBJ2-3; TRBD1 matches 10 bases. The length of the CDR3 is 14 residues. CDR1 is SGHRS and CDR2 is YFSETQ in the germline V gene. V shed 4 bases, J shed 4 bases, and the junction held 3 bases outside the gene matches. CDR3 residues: CASSPGTGADTQYF. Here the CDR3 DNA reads TGCGCCAGCAGCCCCGGGACAGGGGCAGATACGCAGTATTTT. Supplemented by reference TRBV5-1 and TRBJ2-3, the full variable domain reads KAGVTQTPRYLIKTRGQQVTLSCSPISGHRSVSWYQQTPGQGLQFLFEYFSETQRNKGNFPGRFSGRQFSNSRSEMNVSTLELGDSALYLCASSPGTGADTQYFGPGTRLTVL.

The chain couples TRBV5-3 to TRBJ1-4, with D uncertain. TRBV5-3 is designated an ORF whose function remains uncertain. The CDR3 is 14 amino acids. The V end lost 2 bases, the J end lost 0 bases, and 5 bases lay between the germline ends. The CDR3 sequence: CARSFPATNEKLFF. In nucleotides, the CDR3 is TGTGCCAGAAGCTTCCCAGCAACTAATGAAAAACTGTTTTTT.

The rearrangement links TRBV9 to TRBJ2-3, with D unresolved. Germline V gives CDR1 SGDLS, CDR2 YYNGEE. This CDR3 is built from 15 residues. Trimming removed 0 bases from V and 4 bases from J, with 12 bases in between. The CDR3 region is CASSVGISAADTQYF. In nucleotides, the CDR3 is TGTGCCAGCAGCGTAGGTATCTCCGCGGCAGATACGCAGTATTTT.

The CDR3 loop is CATSDLLAGEQFF. In DNA, the CDR3 is TGTGCCACCAGTGATTTGTTAGCGGGGGAGCAGTTCTTC. The chain combines TRBV24-1 with TRBJ2-1; 8 positions agree with TRBD2. The CDR3 totals 13 residues. Losses at the gene ends were 0 bases for V and 10 bases for J; bases not matched to a gene: 1. Germline V lookup: CDR1 KGHDR, CDR2 SFDVKD.

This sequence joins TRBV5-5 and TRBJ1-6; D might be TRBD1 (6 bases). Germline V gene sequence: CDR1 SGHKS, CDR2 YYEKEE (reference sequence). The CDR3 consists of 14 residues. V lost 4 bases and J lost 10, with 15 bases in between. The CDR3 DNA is TGTGCCAGCAGCCAAACAGGGTTTGGCTCACCCCTCCACTTT. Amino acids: CASSQTGFGSPLHF.